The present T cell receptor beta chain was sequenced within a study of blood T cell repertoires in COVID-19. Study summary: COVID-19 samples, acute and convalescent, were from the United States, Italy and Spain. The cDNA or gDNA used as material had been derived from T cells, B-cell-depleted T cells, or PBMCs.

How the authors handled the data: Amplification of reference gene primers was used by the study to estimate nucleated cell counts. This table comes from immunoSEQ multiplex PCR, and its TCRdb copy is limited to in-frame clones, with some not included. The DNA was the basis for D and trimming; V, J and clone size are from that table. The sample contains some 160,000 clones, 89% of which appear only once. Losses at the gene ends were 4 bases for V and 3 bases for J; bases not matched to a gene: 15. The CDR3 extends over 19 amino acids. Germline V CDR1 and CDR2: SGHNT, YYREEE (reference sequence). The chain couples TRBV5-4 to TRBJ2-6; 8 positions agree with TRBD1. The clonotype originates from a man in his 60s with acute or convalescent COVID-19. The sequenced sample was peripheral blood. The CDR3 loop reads CASSQIGTGLPFGANVLTF. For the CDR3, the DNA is TGTGCCAGCAGCCAAATCGGGACAGGCCTCCCTTTTGGGGCCAACGTCCTGACTTTC.